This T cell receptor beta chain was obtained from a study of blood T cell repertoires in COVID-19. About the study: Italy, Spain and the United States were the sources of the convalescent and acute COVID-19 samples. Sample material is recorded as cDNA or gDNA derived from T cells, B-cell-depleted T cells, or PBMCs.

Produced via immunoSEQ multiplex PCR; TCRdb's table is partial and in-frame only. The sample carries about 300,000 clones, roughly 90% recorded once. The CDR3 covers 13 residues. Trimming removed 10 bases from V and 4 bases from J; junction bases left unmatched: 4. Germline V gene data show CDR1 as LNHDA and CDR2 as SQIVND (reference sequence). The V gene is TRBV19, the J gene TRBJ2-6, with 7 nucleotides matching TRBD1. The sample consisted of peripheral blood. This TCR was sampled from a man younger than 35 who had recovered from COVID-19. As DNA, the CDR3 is TGTGCCACCGGACAGGTGGGGGCCAACGTCCTGACTTTC. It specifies CATGQVGANVLTF.